This T cell receptor (beta chain) emerged from a study of cytomegalovirus exposure and HLA in healthy donors. Study-level findings and limits: Cytomegalovirus status was reportedly diagnosed by the classifier with high specificity and sensitivity.

About this clone: Its antigen is unidentified. At one end the junction does not follow the germline gene, possibly because of a read error.

The CDR3 runs to 12 residues. In germline, CDR1 is LNHDA, CDR2 SQIVND (reference sequence). Separate from the approximately 700-subject first cohort was the approximately 120-subject validation cohort, to which the donors belonged. The repertoire was sequenced with immunoSEQ multiplex PCR; TCRdb's copy has only in-frame clones and lacks some. The sample consists of fewer than 200,000 clones, approximately 89% of them appearing once. This clonotype was sampled from a woman aged 18-29 years in good health and CMV-seropositive. Sequenced sample: PBMCs. The chain combines TRBV19 with TRBJ1-5; a possible D gene is TRBD1 (6 bases). The CDR3 DNA reads as TGTGCCAGTAGTCCCCAGGTGGGGGCGCTCACCTTT. As protein: CASSPQVGALTF.